The subject of this entry is one TCR beta chain. The antigen remains undetermined. Using immunoSEQ multiplex PCR, the repertoire was profiled, and TCRdb retains in-frame clones only, with some absent. The sample has 15,000 to 20,000 clones, approximately 80% seen once; the top ten hold 9.5% to 12%. The data belong to a study of somatic mutations in cytotoxic T cells in rheumatoid arthritis. Study-wide findings and caveats: Within the rheumatoid arthritis patients, CD8+ clonality went up as age increased (Spearman r of about 0.52). The same was not true of the healthy controls.

Germline values: CDR1 SNHLY, CDR2 FYNNEI. CDR3 length equals 16 residues. Trimming shortened V by 2 bases and J by 4 bases, and 17 bases separated the two germline ends. The sample consisted of CD8+ T cells sorted from blood. The sequence derives from a man aged 18 to 30 with rheumatoid arthritis. This chain links TRBV2 with TRBJ2-5; D is perhaps TRBD1 (6 bases). The CDR3 DNA is TGTGCCAGCAGTGAAAGTGGGGGCGCCCCTCGAGAGACCCAGTACTTC. This encodes CASSESGGAPRETQYF.